A single sample gave rise to the 12 T cell receptor beta chains below, sequenced in a study of T cell changes during pregnancy in multiple sclerosis. Method: immunoSEQ multiplex PCR; TCRdb's copy keeps in-frame clones and lacks some. The sample records tens of thousands of clones, 80% to 95% being singletons. Specimen: peripheral blood, collected in the second trimester of pregnancy. The receptors shown here come from a female donor with multiple sclerosis, enrolled in a pregnancy study.

The rearrangement uses TRBV30 and TRBJ2-3, with D possibly being TRBD2 (6 bases). Trimming removed 3 bases from V and 0 bases from J, with 10 bases in between. Germline V gene lookup returns CDR1 GTSNPN and CDR2 SVGIG (reference sequence). The CDR3 extends over 14 amino acids. The CDR3 reads CAWRTSPSTDTQYF. The DNA of the CDR3 is TGTGCCTGGAGGACTAGTCCGAGCACAGATACGCAGTATTTT.

A single count supports this clone. V is TRBV7-2 and J is TRBJ2-5, with TRBD2 as a possible D gene (7 bases). The CDR3 is made up of 15 amino acids. Germline V gene data show CDR1 as SGHTA and CDR2 as FQGNSA. The germline V and J ends were trimmed by 6 bases and 5 bases, with 19 bases remaining between them. This CDR3 reads CASRRGGGGLETQYF. The CDR3 DNA reads TGTGCCAGCAGACGAGGTGGGGGGGGGCTGGAGACCCAGTACTTC. The full variable domain, with the rest looked up from reference TRBV7-2 and TRBJ2-5, is GAGVSQSPSNKVTEKGKDVELRCDPISGHTALYWYRQSLGQGLEFLIYFQGNSAPDKSGLPSDRFSAERTGGSVSTLTIQRTQQEDSAVYLCASRRGGGGLETQYFGPGTRLLVL.

J is TRBJ2-2 and V is TRBV11-3; 10 positions agree with TRBD2. The V and J ends lost 0 bases and 5 bases, in that order; junction bases with no gene match: 9. Germline-derived CDR1 and CDR2 are SGHNT and YENEEA. The CDR3 sequence is 18 residues long. CDR3 loop: CASSLDKGAGGLTGELFF. The CDR3 DNA reads as TGTGCCAGCAGCTTAGACAAAGGAGCGGGAGGGCTTACCGGGGAGCTGTTTTTT.

V gene TRBV7-9 combines with J gene TRBJ1-4; TRBD1 is a possible D gene (5 bases). CDR3 length: 16 amino acids. The germline gives CDR1 SEHNR, CDR2 FQNEAQ (reference sequence). V gave up 0 bases and J gave up 8 bases, with 16 bases separating them. The CDR3 protein is CASSLAVAGQGEKLFF. The CDR3, as DNA: TGTGCCAGCAGCTTAGCTGTGGCAGGGCAAGGGGAAAAACTGTTTTTT.

This clone was detected only once. V and J are TRBV19 and TRBJ1-6; D is perhaps TRBD1 (6 bases). The germline V and J ends were trimmed by 4 bases and 5 bases, with 15 bases remaining between them. Germline V gives CDR1 LNHDA, CDR2 SQIVND (reference sequence). This CDR3 has 16 amino acids. CDR3 nucleotides: TGTGCCAGTAGTAAGAAGACAGGCAGAAATAATTCACCCCTCCACTTT. It specifies CASSKKTGRNNSPLHF.

V and J are TRBV10-3 and TRBJ2-1; 7 bases fit TRBD1. The CDR3 sequence is 12 residues long. The V segment lost 8 bases and the J segment 8 bases; nucleotides outside the gene matches: 6. The V gene's germline CDR1 is ENHRY and CDR2 SYGVKD. The CDR3 sequence is CAILRGRDEQFF. The CDR3 bases are TGTGCCATCCTGAGGGGGCGGGATGAGCAGTTCTTC.

The chain couples TRBV7-9 to TRBJ2-5; 8 positions match TRBD1. Trimming cost V 3 bases and J 1 base; bases outside gene matches: 4. This CDR3 is 15 amino acids long. CDR1 and CDR2 from the germline V gene are SEHNR and FQNEAQ (reference sequence). CDR3 sequence: CASSLDRAGQETQYF. In nucleotides, the CDR3 is TGTGCCAGCAGCTTGGACAGGGCAGGCCAAGAGACCCAGTACTTC.

V and J are TRBV5-5 and TRBJ2-3; 7 bases align to TRBD1. This CDR3 has 15 residues. Germline V gene data show CDR1 as SGHKS and CDR2 as YYEKEE (reference sequence). V lost 4 bases to trimming and J lost 2 bases; unmatched junction nucleotides: 7. CDR3 residues: CASSTKGQYTDTQYF. CDR3 nucleotides: TGTGCCAGCAGCACTAAGGGACAGTACACAGATACGCAGTATTTT.

The rearrangement links TRBV19 to TRBJ1-2; possibly TRBD1 for D (6 bases). Trimming took off 1 base at V and 8 bases at J, with 14 bases between the two ends. The CDR3 length is 14 residues. The germline CDR1 and CDR2 sequences are LNHDA and SQIVND (reference sequence). The CDR3 nucleotides read TGTGCCAGTAGTATAGGGCCGTCAGGGGCCGGCTACACCTTC. Encoded protein: CASSIGPSGAGYTF.

The chain is built from TRBV5-1 and TRBJ1-6; TRBD1 matches 7 bases. Trimming cost V 4 bases and J 6 bases; bases outside gene matches: 4. Germline V lookup: CDR1 SGHRS, CDR2 YFSETQ. This CDR3 is built from 14 residues. The CDR3 DNA is TGCGCCAGCAGCCAAAACAGGGGTAATTCACCCCTCCACTTT. It yields the protein CASSQNRGNSPLHF.

The gene calls are TRBV18 and TRBJ1-3; 9 nucleotides line up with TRBD1. Looked up from germline, CDR1 is KGHSH and CDR2 is LQKENI. V was clipped by 4 bases and J by 8 bases; unmatched bases: 6. This CDR3 spans 14 amino acids. The CDR3 bases are TGTGCCAGCTCACGGGGACAGGGCGTCGACACCATATATTTT. Translation: CASSRGQGVDTIYF. The full variable domain, with the rest looked up from reference TRBV18 and TRBJ1-3, is NAGVMQNPRHLVRRRGQEARLRCSPMKGHSHVYWYRQLPEEGLKFMVYLQKENIIDESGMPKERFSAEFPKEGPSILRIQQVVRGDSAAYFCASSRGQGVDTIYFGEGSWLTVV.

This chain joins TRBV5-1 and TRBJ2-7, with 7 bases identical to TRBD1. The CDR3 sequence is 14 residues long. V trimming: 0 bases; J trimming: 4 bases; junction bases outside the gene matches: 4. CDR1 SGHRS and CDR2 YFSETQ come from the germline V gene. CDR3 amino acids: CASSLDRGRYEQYF. CDR3 DNA: TGCGCCAGCAGCTTGGATAGGGGGCGATACGAGCAGTACTTC.